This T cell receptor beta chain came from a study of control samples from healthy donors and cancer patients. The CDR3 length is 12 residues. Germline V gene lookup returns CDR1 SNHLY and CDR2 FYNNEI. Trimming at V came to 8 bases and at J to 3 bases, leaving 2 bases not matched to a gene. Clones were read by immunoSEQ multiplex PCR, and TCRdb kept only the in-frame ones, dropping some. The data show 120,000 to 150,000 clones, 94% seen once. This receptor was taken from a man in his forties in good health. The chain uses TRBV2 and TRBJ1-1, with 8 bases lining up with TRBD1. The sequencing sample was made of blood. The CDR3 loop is CASQTGDTEAFF. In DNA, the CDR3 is TGTGCCAGCCAGACAGGGGACACTGAAGCTTTCTTT.